The T cell receptor beta chain under discussion was sequenced for a study of blood T cell repertoires in COVID-19. Study as a whole: The study drew acute and convalescent COVID-19 samples from the United States, Italy and Spain. Sample material is recorded as cDNA or gDNA derived from T cells, B-cell-depleted T cells, or PBMCs.

Study processing details: Quantification of nucleated cells was approximated via reference gene primer amplification. Produced via immunoSEQ multiplex PCR; TCRdb's table is partial and in-frame only. The DNA was the basis for D and trimming; V, J and clone size are from that table. The data show about 39,000 clones, more than 80% seen once. What was sequenced was peripheral blood. This TCR was recovered from a man in his sixties with acute or convalescent COVID-19.

This chain's CDR3 is CASSLRTSGYNEQFF. The CDR3 nucleotides are TGTGCCAGCAGCTTGAGAACTAGCGGGTACAATGAGCAGTTCTTC. The J gene is TRBJ2-1, the V gene TRBV5-4, with TRBD2 matching 9 bases. CDR1 and CDR2 from the germline V gene are SGHNT and YYREEE (reference sequence). V lost 1 base to trimming and J lost 4 bases; unmatched junction nucleotides: 3. The CDR3 runs 15 residues.